A single T cell receptor (beta chain) is shown here with its context. The antigen is unknown. The entry originates in a study of shared clonotypes between healthy human individuals. Germline V gene sequence: CDR1 MGHRA, CDR2 YSYEKL. The CDR3 totals 15 residues. CD8 cells regarded as naive lacked CD45RO, were positively chosen for CCR7, and omitted terminally differentiated effector memory CD45RA+ cells. Study findings and constraints: Four donors shared 5% to 5.5% of their naive CD4 clonotypes. It was the non-shared clonotypes that had lower generation probabilities than clonotypes shared by all four donors.

Data came from immunoSEQ multiplex PCR; TCRdb stores just in-frame clones and leaves some out. The data hold 800,000 or so clones, with 95% to 97% observed a single time. The material sequenced was naive CD8+ T cells sorted from blood. The chain couples TRBV4-1 to TRBJ2-2, with 10 bases that match TRBD2. The TCR comes from a man aged 25-45 years in good health. The CDR3 nucleotides are TGCGCAGCGGCGCTAGCGGGAGATGGAACCGGGGAGCTGTTTTTT. The encoded protein is CAAALAGDGTGELFF.